These T cell receptor beta chains were read from a single sample in a study of blood T cell repertoires in COVID-19. Sequencing used immunoSEQ multiplex PCR; TCRdb keeps in-frame clones, though not all of them. Counted here are over 300,000 clones, 90% occurring once; the ten biggest clones make up about 6.5%. Sample: peripheral blood. These receptors originate from a man aged 18 to 30 with active or convalescent COVID-19. Both conserved end residues are part of each CDR3. Fields, in order: V gene, J gene, CDR3 protein.

>TRBV11-2|TRBJ2-5
CASSFMGEGLLGGTQYF
>TRBV7-2|TRBJ2-3
CASSFEGRAVSQYF
>TRBV15|TRBJ1-1
CATSRVPRGSTEAFF
>TRBV19|TRBJ2-7
CASSVGQDTSSASRNYEQYF
>TRBV4-1|TRBJ1-1
CASSQDHVGEAFF
>TRBV6-1|TRBJ2-1
CASSEALAGGQNEQFF
>TRBV15|TRBJ1-1
CATSRDRSGINTEAFF
>TRBV5-5|TRBJ2-5
CASSDDRNQETQYF
>TRBV11-2|TRBJ2-5
CASSLEASGGVETQYF
>TRBV6-2/TRBV6-3|TRBJ1-2
CASSYPGTGDGYTF
>TRBV12-3/TRBV12-4|TRBJ1-3
CASSLAYSSTIYF
>TRBV24-1|TRBJ1-1
CATSGASNTEAFF
>TRBV14|TRBJ1-1
CASSQDERGIEAFF
>TRBV20-1|TRBJ2-5
CSYPGQETQYF
>TRBV9|TRBJ2-3
CASSVNPGTRKYTSTDTQYF
>TRBV5-4|TRBJ1-2
CASSFLVGVANYGYTF
>TRBV11-2|TRBJ1-1
CASSPPYGNTEAFF
>TRBV7-2|TRBJ1-1
CASSTDGGENTEAFF
>TRBV7-2|TRBJ2-7
CASSLAGGKNYEQYF
>TRBV4-2|TRBJ2-6
CASSQSAGSSGANVLTF
>TRBV6-5|TRBJ2-3
CASRRTSGSTDTQYF
>TRBV19|TRBJ1-2
CASTDSQHYGYTF
>TRBV7-3|TRBJ2-7
CASSYGASYEQYF
>TRBV19|TRBJ2-2
CASKQGVRVTGELFF
>TRBV5-1|TRBJ2-6
CASSGRDRVSGANVLTF
>TRBV4-2|TRBJ1-2
CASSQRWTGDYGYTF
>TRBV6-2/TRBV6-3|TRBJ2-7
CASSYSARGADEQYF
>TRBV5-1|TRBJ1-1
CASSLDPGVTMNTEAFF
>TRBV4-1|TRBJ2-7
CASSQEAQAYEQYF
>TRBV5-1|TRBJ2-3
CASSLEVGGFGDTQYF
>TRBV5-1|TRBJ1-2
CASSPPGRGNGYTF
>TRBV24-1|TRBJ2-2
CATSDLGGSRRPGELFF
>TRBV18|TRBJ2-5
CASSRPSGRETQYF
>TRBV28|TRBJ1-2
CASRYIQGDNYGYTF
>TRBV5-1|TRBJ1-1
CASSLDGANTEAFF
>TRBV6-4|TRBJ2-2
CASSLDRNTGELFF